Listed below are T cell receptor beta chains from one sample, sequenced in a study of CXCR3-negative and CXCR3-positive naive CD8 T cells. TCRdb re-analyzed the 5' RACE reads; it lists each CDR3 protein once, without DNA. This table holds roughly 100,000 distinct CDR3 sequences. The sample comprised naive CXCR3+ CD8+ T cells from blood. The receptors derive from a human donor in good health. Some clones in this sample may be carry-over from other donors' samples. Both conserved end residues are part of each CDR3.

v_gene	j_gene	CDR3aa
TRBV29-1	TRBJ2-2	CSVWFRTGELFF
TRBV7-6	TRBJ2-7	CASSLSGSPSGERYF
TRBV11-3	TRBJ1-1	CASSLGTGGGTEAFF
TRBV28	TRBJ2-1	CASSFYGQSSYNEQFF
TRBV5-6	TRBJ1-5	CASSLGSEGNQPQHF
TRBV14	TRBJ2-5	CASSQQAGTETQYF
TRBV6-4	TRBJ1-1	CASSDKVNTEAFF
TRBV28	TRBJ2-1	CASSPPRAGYNEQFF
TRBV29-1	TRBJ2-7	CSVESGAFYEQYF
TRBV7-9	TRBJ2-1	CASSLVEPVNNEQFF
TRBV4-3	TRBJ1-5	CASSQDLPWADSNQPQHF
TRBV29-1	TRBJ2-2	CSAELGSTGELFF
TRBV7-9	TRBJ1-1	CASSLPQNTEAFF
TRBV25-1	TRBJ2-1	CASSETGTSLSYNEQFF
TRBV28	TRBJ2-1	CASSLGSPYNAQLF
TRBV4-3	TRBJ2-7	CASSQDRGGLYEQYF
TRBV10-3	TRBJ1-1	CAIKDEGDTEAFF
TRBV7-9	TRBJ1-5	CASSLAEQGGTQPQHF
TRBV7-9	TRBJ2-2	CASSSKRELAGELFF
TRBV7-3	TRBJ1-1	CASSLSPGANTEAFF
TRBV6-1	TRBJ2-1	CASSESTSGYGYNEQFF
TRBV11-2	TRBJ2-1	CASSFFGQQLAGSLNPYNEQFF
TRBV5-1	TRBJ2-7	CASSLTGLIGDEQYF
TRBV6-2/TRBV6-3	TRBJ2-7	CASSWGTFYEQYF
TRBV12-3/TRBV12-4	TRBJ2-3	CASSFGVGDTQYF
TRBV7-2	TRBJ2-3	CASSLGRVGGLEDTQYF
TRBV7-2	TRBJ2-7	CASSPVSGRVSYEQYF
TRBV27	TRBJ2-1	CASSIAGGPYNEQFF
TRBV28	TRBJ2-6	CASSPGEGGLAF
TRBV28	TRBJ2-1	CASSYLLGSYNEQFF
TRBV5-1	TRBJ2-5	CASSGVRGETQYF
TRBV10-3	TRBJ2-7	CAISEATGVVYEQYF
TRBV20-1	TRBJ2-7	CSARETGMSHEQYF
TRBV6-5	TRBJ2-1	CASSRLAGEQFF
TRBV9	TRBJ2-5	CASSYNPGQGEGETQYF
TRBV5-1	TRBJ2-1	CASSSEGPTYNEQFF
TRBV3-1	TRBJ2-1	CASSQTRGDGNEQFF
TRBV29-1	TRBJ2-1	CSGLATLNGEQFF
TRBV5-1	TRBJ2-7	CASSLDRGPFYEQYF
TRBV29-1	TRBJ1-1	CSVEGSETNTEAFF
TRBV4-1	TRBJ2-3	CASSQEGVWLASDTQYF
TRBV19	TRBJ1-1	CATKTVGNTEAFF
TRBV12-3/TRBV12-4	TRBJ2-1	CASSASGSLFEEQFF
TRBV20-1	TRBJ2-7	CSARRNYEQYF
TRBV29-1	TRBJ1-5	CSVTEGDQPKHF
TRBV29-1	TRBJ1-2	CSVGTENGYTF
TRBV29-1	TRBJ2-7	CSARTGPSYEQYF
TRBV20-1	TRBJ2-7	CSASDRDEATYEQYF
TRBV4-2	TRBJ1-2	CASSQGLDGYTF
TRBV9	TRBJ2-7	CASSGGQGIYEQYF
TRBV7-9	TRBJ1-1	CASSPQPTGLVTEAFF
TRBV18	TRBJ2-3	CASSPGNRDTQYF
TRBV7-9	TRBJ2-5	CASSWARARTPNEEETQYF
TRBV14	TRBJ2-1	CASSLGGIRSSSYNEQFF
TRBV28	TRBJ2-3	CASSQDRGSTDTQYF
TRBV7-9	TRBJ1-4	CASSSSEPEKLFF
TRBV7-9	TRBJ2-7	CASSTGTGAGEQYF
TRBV7-8	TRBJ2-2	CASSLRAALNTGELFF
TRBV29-1	TRBJ2-1	CSVRSVGGEQSF